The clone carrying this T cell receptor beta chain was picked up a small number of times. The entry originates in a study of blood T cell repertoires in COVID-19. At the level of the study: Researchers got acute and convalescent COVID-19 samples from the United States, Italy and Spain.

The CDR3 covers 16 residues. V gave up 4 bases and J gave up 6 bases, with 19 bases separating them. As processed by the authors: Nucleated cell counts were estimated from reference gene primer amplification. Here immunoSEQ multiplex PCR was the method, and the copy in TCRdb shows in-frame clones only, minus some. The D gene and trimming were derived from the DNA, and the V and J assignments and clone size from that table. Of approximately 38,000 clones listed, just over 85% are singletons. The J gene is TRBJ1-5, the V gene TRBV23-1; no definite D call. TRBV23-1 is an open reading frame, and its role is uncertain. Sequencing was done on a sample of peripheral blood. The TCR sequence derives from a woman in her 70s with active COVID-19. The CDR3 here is CASSRQVPRHGQPQHF. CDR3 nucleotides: TGCGCCAGCAGTCGCCAGGTCCCTCGACACGGTCAGCCCCAGCATTTT.